The 32 T cell receptor beta chains reported below all come from one sample, sequenced in a study of long-term antiretroviral therapy in people with HIV. The assay, immunoSEQ v3.0, was run at survey level. Sequencing was performed with immunoSEQ multiplex PCR; in TCRdb, only in-frame clones are kept and a portion is missing. The data hold about 26,000 clones, with approximately 86% observed a single time. The input for sequencing was unsorted PBMCs, taken approximately 2.6 years after starting antiretroviral therapy. These receptor sequences come from a man aged 35 to 55 with HIV.

This chain uses TRBV5-1 with TRBJ1-2, with D possibly TRBD1 on 6 matching bases. Per germline, CDR1 SGHRS and CDR2 YFSETQ. With 1 base removed from V and 3 bases from J, the gap between germline ends came to 13 bases. This CDR3 contains 15 residues. The DNA for the CDR3 is TGCGCCAGCAGCTTGAGGACAGCCAATGACTATGGCTACACCTTC. It is translated as CASSLRTANDYGYTF.

The J gene is TRBJ2-1, the V gene TRBV6-6; 8 bases match TRBD2. The junction had 5 bases not matched to a gene; V was cut back by 4 bases and J by 3 bases. The CDR3 loop spans 15 amino acids. Germline CDR1 is MNHNY and CDR2 is SVGAGI (reference sequence). The CDR3 loop is CASSSTGLGYNEQFF. The DNA for the CDR3 is TGTGCCAGCAGTTCCACGGGACTAGGCTACAATGAGCAGTTCTTC.

The rearrangement joins TRBV19 to TRBJ1-5; D not certain. In germline, CDR1 is LNHDA, CDR2 SQIVND (reference sequence). The length of the CDR3 is 13 residues. Trimming removed 3 bases at V and 9 bases at J, with 12 bases between. The CDR3 nucleotides are TGTGCCAGTAGTATTTCTCCTTCAAGGCCCCAGCATTTT. This gives the protein CASSISPSRPQHF.

The chain is built from TRBV6-5 and TRBJ1-5; 7 nucleotides match TRBD1. The J segment lost 6 bases and the V segment lost 6 bases, leaving 8 bases of the junction unmatched. Germline lookup yields CDR1 MNHEY and CDR2 SVGAGI. This CDR3 comprises 14 residues. This CDR3 reads CASRPDRVRQPQHF. CDR3 nucleotides: TGTGCCAGCAGACCTGACAGGGTACGTCAGCCCCAGCATTTT.

The V and J genes are TRBV27 and TRBJ1-5; D is uncertain. Trimming pared 6 bases from V and 5 bases from J, leaving 11 bases between. The CDR3 is 13 amino acids. CDR1 is MNHEY and CDR2 is SMNVEV in the germline V gene (reference sequence). CDR3 residues: CASSGSTYQPQHF. The CDR3 region has the DNA TGTGCCAGCAGCGGGTCCACCTATCAGCCCCAGCATTTT.

The chain uses TRBV7-9 and TRBJ1-1; the D gene is possibly TRBD1 (6 bases). Germline CDR1 SEHNR, CDR2 FQNEAQ (reference sequence). There are 15 residues in the CDR3. Trimming took 1 base from V and 4 from J, leaving 13 bases between them. The CDR3 loop is CASSLVPAGATEAFF. The DNA of the CDR3 is TGTGCCAGCAGCTTAGTTCCGGCAGGGGCCACTGAAGCTTTCTTT.

In its sample, this clone was seen a few times. J is TRBJ2-1 and V is TRBV7-2, with D perhaps TRBD1 (6 bases). Trimming took off 4 bases at V and 3 bases at J, with 13 bases between the two ends. This CDR3 has 15 residues. CDR1 and CDR2 from the germline V gene are SGHTA and FQGNSA. CDR3 DNA: TGTGCCAGCAGCTCAACCGGGACAAACTACAATGAGCAGTTCTTC. It yields the protein CASSSTGTNYNEQFF.

The gene calls are TRBV10-3 and TRBJ2-3, with 8 bases identical to TRBD1. The CDR3 extends over 14 amino acids. V trimming: 5 bases; J trimming: 2 bases; junction bases outside the gene matches: 3. CDR1 and CDR2 from the germline V gene are ENHRY and SYGVKD. The chain's CDR3 is CAISRGQVTDTQYF. CDR3 bases: TGTGCCATCAGTAGGGGACAGGTCACAGATACGCAGTATTTT.

This chain's CDR3 is CASSLDMAGGGPQETQYF. CDR3 nucleotides: TGTGCCAGCAGCTTAGATATGGCGGGAGGGGGACCCCAAGAGACCCAGTACTTC. The chain recombines TRBV11-2 with TRBJ2-5; 9 bases agree with TRBD2. The germline CDR1 and CDR2 sequences are SGHAT and FQNNGV. This CDR3 spans 18 amino acids. V gave up 0 bases and J gave up 1 base; unmatched junction bases: 9.

The chain couples TRBV13 to TRBJ2-2, with D possibly being TRBD2 (6 bases). Germline V CDR1 and CDR2: PRHDT, FYEKMQ (reference sequence). The ends were cut back, 5 bases at V and 3 bases at J, with 19 bases in the middle. The CDR3 length is 17 residues. CDR3 residues: CASSPTGEEGYTGELFF. The CDR3 bases are TGTGCCAGCAGCCCAACGGGGGAAGAAGGGTACACCGGGGAGCTGTTTTTT.

The rearrangement joins TRBV11-2 to TRBJ1-2; D is unclear. Germline assignment: CDR1 SGHAT and CDR2 FQNNGV. This CDR3 has 12 residues. With 4 bases removed from V and 2 bases from J, the gap between germline ends came to 5 bases. CDR3 loop: CASSSRNYGYTF. For the CDR3, the DNA is TGTGCCAGCAGCTCCAGGAACTATGGCTACACCTTC.

The CDR3 nucleotides read TGTGCCAGCAGCGTCGCGGGGGCTACGGACTATGGCTACACCTTC. Protein product: CASSVAGATDYGYTF. This chain uses TRBV4-2 with TRBJ1-2; the D gene is possibly TRBD1 (6 bases). CDR1 is LGHNA and CDR2 is YNFKEQ in the germline V gene. The CDR3 is 15 amino acids. Trimming stripped 5 bases from V and 3 bases from J, with 16 bases between.

The DNA for the CDR3 is TGTGCCAGCAGCAGAGAGGTGGGTGGGGAGACCCAGTACTTC. Translating it yields CASSREVGGETQYF. The genes are TRBV6-1 and TRBJ2-5; D unclear. This CDR3 spans 14 amino acids. The germline gives CDR1 MNHNS, CDR2 SASEGT. V gave up 6 bases and J gave up 5 bases, with 16 bases separating them.

The chain uses TRBV10-2 and TRBJ2-2; no clear D gene. Germline V gene lookup returns CDR1 WSHSY and CDR2 SAAADI. V gave up 4 bases and J gave up 3 bases, with 3 bases separating them. This CDR3 comprises 12 residues. CDR3 bases: TGCGCCAGCAGTGGGGACACCGGGGAGCTGTTTTTT. Residues: CASSGDTGELFF.

V and J are TRBV30 and TRBJ2-3; tentatively, D is TRBD1 (5 bases). The ends were cut back, 3 bases at V and 2 bases at J, with 9 bases in the middle. CDR3 length: 13 residues. CDR1 is GTSNPN, CDR2 SVGIG, per germline (reference sequence). CDR3 bases: TGTGCCTGGAGGACAGTAAACACAGATACGCAGTATTTT. Its protein product is CAWRTVNTDTQYF. Full variable domain (outside the CDR3, taken from reference TRBV30 and TRBJ2-3): SQTIHQWPATLVQPVGSPLSLECTVEGTSNPNLYWYRQAAGRGLQLLFYSVGIGQISSEVPQNLSASRPQDRQFILSSKKLLLSDSGFYLCAWRTVNTDTQYFGPGTRLTVL.

This rearrangement joins TRBV7-9 to TRBJ2-1; possible D gene TRBD2, 5 bases. The CDR3 extends over 15 amino acids. V shed 5 bases and J shed 7 bases, with 18 bases lying between them. Looked up from germline, CDR1 is SEHNR and CDR2 is FQNEAQ (reference sequence). CDR3 nucleotide sequence: TGTGCCAGCAGCCCCCCCAGCGGCCCTTGGAATGAGCAGTTCTTC. Translated: CASSPPSGPWNEQFF.

The V call is TRBV28, the J call TRBJ1-4, with TRBD1 matching over 8 bases. Germline values: CDR1 MDHEN, CDR2 SYDVKM. After removal of 5 bases from V and 7 bases from J, the junction contained 6 bases not matched to a gene. The CDR3 extends over 14 amino acids. CDR3 amino acids: CASSPPDRAEKLFF. The DNA of the CDR3 is TGTGCCAGCAGTCCCCCGGACAGGGCTGAAAAACTGTTTTTT.

The J gene is TRBJ2-7, the V gene TRBV28, with a weak D call TRBD1 (5 bases). Trimming shortened V by 5 bases and J by 7 bases, and 9 bases separated the two germline ends. The CDR3 contains 11 residues. The germline V gene encodes CDR1 MDHEN and CDR2 SYDVKM. CDR3 sequence (DNA): TGTGCCAGCAGTCAATCAGGGGAGCAGTACTTC. This encodes CASSQSGEQYF.

This sequence joins TRBV7-2 and TRBJ2-5; D possibly corresponds to TRBD2 (6 bases). Trimming took 0 bases from V and 5 from J, leaving 10 bases between them. CDR3 size: 14 residues. Germline V lookup: CDR1 SGHTA, CDR2 FQGNSA. CDR3 nucleotide sequence: TGTGCCAGCAGCTTAGCGGGACTGGTGGAGACCCAGTACTTC. Protein product: CASSLAGLVETQYF.

This chain links TRBV4-2 with TRBJ1-1; D call uncertain. Germline loops: CDR1 LGHNA, CDR2 YNFKEQ. The germline V and J ends were trimmed by 0 bases and 5 bases, with 13 bases remaining between them. The CDR3 extends over 15 amino acids. The CDR3 sequence: CASSQDLGRGTEAFF. The CDR3 coding sequence is TGTGCCAGCAGCCAAGATCTAGGGCGGGGAACTGAAGCTTTCTTT.

V is TRBV5-1 and J is TRBJ2-7; weak D call: TRBD2 (5 bases). The germline gives CDR1 SGHRS, CDR2 YFSETQ. Trimming cost V 1 base and J 0 bases, with 8 bases left between them. The CDR3 covers 14 residues. This CDR3 reads CASSLSGNSYEQYF. CDR3 in DNA: TGCGCCAGCAGCTTGTCGGGGAACTCCTACGAGCAGTACTTC.

The V and J genes are TRBV4-1 and TRBJ2-3, with a possible D match to TRBD2 (6 bases). Trimming stripped 0 bases from V and 3 bases from J, with 10 bases between. The CDR3 is made up of 15 amino acids. Germline V CDR1 and CDR2: MGHRA, YSYEKL. The CDR3 sequence: CASSQDGTGTDTQYF. CDR3 coding DNA: TGCGCCAGCAGCCAAGACGGGACTGGGACAGATACGCAGTATTTT.

The genes are TRBV6-6 and TRBJ2-2, with D unresolved. V dropped 11 bases and J dropped 2 bases, with 6 bases sitting between them. This CDR3 is 11 amino acids long. CDR1 is MNHNY and CDR2 is SVGAGI in the germline V gene (reference sequence). CDR3 sequence: CAGRNTGELFF. CDR3 coding DNA: TGTGCCGGTAGAAACACCGGGGAGCTGTTTTTT.

V is TRBV19 and J is TRBJ1-3; D is possibly TRBD1 (6 bases). CDR3 length: 15 residues. CDR1 and CDR2 from the germline V gene are LNHDA and SQIVND (reference sequence). The germline V and J ends were trimmed by 9 bases and 5 bases, with 20 bases remaining between them. The CDR3, as DNA: TGTGCCAGCACCCTTCCTACAGGGACGAGAAACACCATATATTTT. The encoded protein is CASTLPTGTRNTIYF. Using reference TRBV19 and TRBJ1-3 for the parts outside the CDR3, the full variable domain is DGGITQSPKYLFRKEGQNVTLSCEQNLNHDAMYWYRQDPGQGLRLIYYSQIVNDFQKGDIAEGYSVSREKKESFPLTVTSAQKNPTAFYLCASTLPTGTRNTIYFGEGSWLTVV.

In DNA form, the CDR3 reads TGTGCCAGCAGCTTGGAGAGGTTCTATGGCTACACCTTC. This translates into CASSLERFYGYTF. V and J are TRBV5-6 and TRBJ1-2; D gene unclear. The germline CDR1 and CDR2 sequences are SGHDT and YYEEEE. The V end lost 0 bases, the J end lost 4 bases, and 7 bases lay between the germline ends. The CDR3 runs 13 residues. The variable domain in full, with the rest retrieved from reference TRBV5-6 and TRBJ1-2, is DAGVTQSPTHLIKTRGQQVTLRCSPKSGHDTVSWYQQALGQGPQFIFQYYEEEERQRGNFPDRFSGHQFPNYSSELNVNALLLGDSALYLCASSLERFYGYTFGSGTRLTVV.

This clone was seen a handful of times. This chain links TRBV7-8 with TRBJ2-5, with D hard to call. V lost 6 bases to trimming and J lost 4 bases, with 9 bases between them. The CDR3 is 12 residues long. Germline assignment: CDR1 SGHVS and CDR2 FQNEAQ. CDR3: CASRDPGETQYF. CDR3 sequence (DNA): TGTGCCAGCAGAGACCCGGGAGAGACCCAGTACTTC.

The J gene is TRBJ2-3, the V gene TRBV27; TRBD2 matches at 14 bases. CDR1 and CDR2 (germline): MNHEY, SMNVEV (reference sequence). Losses at the gene ends were 5 bases for V and 2 bases for J; bases not matched to a gene: 12. The CDR3 totals 19 residues. This chain's CDR3 is CASSRTGTSGGSSTDTQYF. CDR3 coding DNA: TGTGCCAGCAGTCGCACCGGGACTAGCGGGGGATCATCCACAGATACGCAGTATTTT.

CDR3 in DNA: TGTGCCTGGAGTCCATGGGACAGGACTTACACTGAAGCTTTCTTT. Translating it yields CAWSPWDRTYTEAFF. This chain links TRBV30 with TRBJ1-1, with TRBD1 matching 8 bases. The V gene's germline CDR1 is GTSNPN and CDR2 SVGIG (reference sequence). V trimming: 2 bases; J trimming: 3 bases; junction bases outside the gene matches: 8. The CDR3 contains 15 residues.

V is TRBV6-4 and J is TRBJ1-2, with D tentatively TRBD1 (6 bases). The CDR3 length is 19 residues. Germline V lookup: CDR1 MRHNA, CDR2 SNTAGT. With 1 base removed from V and 0 bases from J, the gap between germline ends came to 21 bases. CDR3 bases: TGTGCCAGCAGTGACTTCCTCGGCAGGGGCCAGCTAGCTAACTATGGCTACACCTTC. Translating gives CASSDFLGRGQLANYGYTF.

The chain employs TRBV10-3 and TRBJ2-2, with 9 bases fitting TRBD2. Losses at the gene ends were 4 bases for V and 6 bases for J; bases not matched to a gene: 3. Looked up from germline, CDR1 is ENHRY and CDR2 is SYGVKD. This CDR3 region has 14 residues. The CDR3 loop is CAISGGGASGELFF. CDR3 in DNA: TGTGCCATCAGTGGCGGGGGGGCGTCCGGGGAGCTGTTTTTT.

The chain links TRBV10-3 to TRBJ1-2; D unresolved. The CDR3 has 12 amino acids. Germline values: CDR1 ENHRY, CDR2 SYGVKD. V lost 3 bases, J lost 4 bases, and 6 bases lay in between. CDR3: CAISDGSYGYTF. As DNA, the CDR3 is TGTGCCATCAGTGACGGGTCCTATGGCTACACCTTC.

V usage is TRBV28 and J usage is TRBJ2-7; D remains ambiguous. Germline loops: CDR1 MDHEN, CDR2 SYDVKM. Trimming stripped 6 bases from V and 3 bases from J, with 15 bases between. CDR3 length equals 14 residues. CDR3 coding DNA: TGTGCCAGCAGCCCCGTAGGGTTGGACTACGAGCAGTACTTC. Translating it yields CASSPVGLDYEQYF.